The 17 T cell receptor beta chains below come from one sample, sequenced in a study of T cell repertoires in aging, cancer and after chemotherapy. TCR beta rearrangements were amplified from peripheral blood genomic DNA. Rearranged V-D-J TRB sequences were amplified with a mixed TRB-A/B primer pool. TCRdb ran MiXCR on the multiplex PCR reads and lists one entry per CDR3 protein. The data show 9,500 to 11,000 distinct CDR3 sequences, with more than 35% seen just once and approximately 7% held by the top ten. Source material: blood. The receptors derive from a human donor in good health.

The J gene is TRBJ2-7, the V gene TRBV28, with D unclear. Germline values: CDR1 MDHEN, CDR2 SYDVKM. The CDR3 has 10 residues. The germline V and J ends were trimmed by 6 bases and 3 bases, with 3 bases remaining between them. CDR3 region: CASRDYEQYF. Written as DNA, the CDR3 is TGTGCCAGCAGAGACTACGAGCAGTACTTC.

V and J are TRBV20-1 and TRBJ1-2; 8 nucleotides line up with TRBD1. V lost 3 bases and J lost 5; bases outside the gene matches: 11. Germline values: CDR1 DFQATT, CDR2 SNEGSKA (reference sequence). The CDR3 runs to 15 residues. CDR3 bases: TGCAGTGCTAGCTCCGTCAGGGACAGGCGATATGGCTACACCTTC. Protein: CSASSVRDRRYGYTF.

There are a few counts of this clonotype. The CDR3 sequence is CASSLATGIQETQYF. Here the CDR3 DNA reads TGTGCCAGCAGCTTGGCTACAGGGATTCAAGAGACCCAGTACTTC. The J gene is TRBJ2-5, the V gene TRBV5-4; TRBD1 might be the D (6 bases). CDR1 SGHNT and CDR2 YYREEE come from the germline V gene (reference sequence). The CDR3 extends over 15 amino acids. With 0 bases removed from V and 2 bases from J, the gap between germline ends came to 11 bases.

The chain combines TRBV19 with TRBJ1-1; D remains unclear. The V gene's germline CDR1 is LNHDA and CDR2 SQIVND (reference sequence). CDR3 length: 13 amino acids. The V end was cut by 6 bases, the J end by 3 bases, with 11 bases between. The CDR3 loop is CASSLRRDTEAFF. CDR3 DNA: TGTGCCAGTAGCTTACGTCGGGACACTGAAGCTTTCTTT.

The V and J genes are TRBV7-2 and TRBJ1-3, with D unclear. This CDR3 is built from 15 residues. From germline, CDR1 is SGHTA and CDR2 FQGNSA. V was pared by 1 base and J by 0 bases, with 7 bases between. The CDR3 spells CASSLGPASGNTIYF. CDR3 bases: TGTGCCAGCAGCTTAGGTCCAGCCTCTGGAAACACCATATATTTT. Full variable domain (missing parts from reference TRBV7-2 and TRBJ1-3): GAGVSQSPSNKVTEKGKDVELRCDPISGHTALYWYRQSLGQGLEFLIYFQGNSAPDKSGLPSDRFSAERTGGSVSTLTIQRTQQEDSAVYLCASSLGPASGNTIYFGEGSWLTVV.

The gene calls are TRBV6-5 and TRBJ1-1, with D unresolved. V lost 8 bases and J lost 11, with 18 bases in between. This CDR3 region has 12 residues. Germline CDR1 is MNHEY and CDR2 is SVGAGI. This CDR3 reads CASRTARVGAFF. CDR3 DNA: TGTGCCAGCCGAACCGCAAGGGTGGGGGCTTTCTTT.

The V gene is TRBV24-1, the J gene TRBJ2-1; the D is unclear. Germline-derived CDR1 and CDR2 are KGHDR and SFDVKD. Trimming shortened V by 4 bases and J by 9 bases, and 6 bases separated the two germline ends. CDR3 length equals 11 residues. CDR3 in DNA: TGTGCCACCAGTGAAGCAGGTGAGCAGTTCTTC. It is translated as CATSEAGEQFF.

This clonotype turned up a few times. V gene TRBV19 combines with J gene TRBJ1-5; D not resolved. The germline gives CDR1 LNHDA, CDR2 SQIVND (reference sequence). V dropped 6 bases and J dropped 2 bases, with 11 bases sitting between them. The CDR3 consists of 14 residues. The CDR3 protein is CASSWLGGNQPQHF. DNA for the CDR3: TGTGCCAGTAGCTGGTTGGGCGGCAATCAGCCCCAGCATTTT.

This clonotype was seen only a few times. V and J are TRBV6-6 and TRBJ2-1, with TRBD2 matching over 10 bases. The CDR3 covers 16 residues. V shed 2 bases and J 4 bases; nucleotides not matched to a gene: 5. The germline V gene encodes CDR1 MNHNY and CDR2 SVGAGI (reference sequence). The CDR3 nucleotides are TGTGCCAGCAGTTACGCTATAGCGGGAGGATACAATGAGCAGTTCTTC. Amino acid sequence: CASSYAIAGGYNEQFF.

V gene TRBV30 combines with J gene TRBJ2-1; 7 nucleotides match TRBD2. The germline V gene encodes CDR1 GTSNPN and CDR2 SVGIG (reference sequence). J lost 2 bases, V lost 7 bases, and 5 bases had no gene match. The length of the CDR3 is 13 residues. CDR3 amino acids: CALQAGPYNEQFF. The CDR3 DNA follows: TGTGCCTTGCAAGCGGGACCCTACAATGAGCAGTTCTTC.

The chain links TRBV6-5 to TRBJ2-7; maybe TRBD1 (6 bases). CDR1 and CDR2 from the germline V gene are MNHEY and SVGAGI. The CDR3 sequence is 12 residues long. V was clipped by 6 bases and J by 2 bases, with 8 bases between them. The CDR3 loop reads CASRWDTYEQYF. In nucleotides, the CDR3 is TGTGCCAGCAGATGGGACACCTACGAGCAGTACTTC.

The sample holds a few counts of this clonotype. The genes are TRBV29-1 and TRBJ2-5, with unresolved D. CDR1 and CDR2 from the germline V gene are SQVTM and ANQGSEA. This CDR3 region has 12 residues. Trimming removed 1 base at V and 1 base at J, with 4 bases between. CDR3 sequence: CSVEVFQETQYF. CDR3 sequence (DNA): TGCAGCGTTGAAGTCTTCCAAGAGACCCAGTACTTC.

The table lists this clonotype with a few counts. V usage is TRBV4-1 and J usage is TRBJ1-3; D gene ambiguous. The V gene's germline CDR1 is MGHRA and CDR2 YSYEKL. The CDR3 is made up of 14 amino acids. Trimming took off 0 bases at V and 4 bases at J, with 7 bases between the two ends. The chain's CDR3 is CASSQDTEGNTIYF. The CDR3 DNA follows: TGCGCCAGCAGCCAAGACACAGAGGGAAACACCATATATTTT.

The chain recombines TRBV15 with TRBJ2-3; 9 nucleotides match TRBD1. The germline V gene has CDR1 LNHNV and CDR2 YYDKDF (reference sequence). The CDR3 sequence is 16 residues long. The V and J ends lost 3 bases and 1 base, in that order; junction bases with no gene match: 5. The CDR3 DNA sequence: TGTGCCACCAGCAGGGACAGGGGTGGTGGCACAGATACGCAGTATTTT. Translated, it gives CATSRDRGGGTDTQYF.

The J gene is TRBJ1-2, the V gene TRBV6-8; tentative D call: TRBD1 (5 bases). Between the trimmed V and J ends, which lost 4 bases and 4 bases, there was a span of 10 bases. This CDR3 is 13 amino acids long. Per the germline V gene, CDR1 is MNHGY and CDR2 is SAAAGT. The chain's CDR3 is CASSSGGGYGYTF. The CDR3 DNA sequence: TGTGCCAGCAGTTCTGGGGGGGGCTATGGCTACACCTTC.

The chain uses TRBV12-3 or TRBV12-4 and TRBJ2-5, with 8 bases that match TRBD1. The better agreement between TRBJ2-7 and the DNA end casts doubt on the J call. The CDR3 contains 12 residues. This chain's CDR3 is CASSPDRDEQYF. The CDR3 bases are TGTGCCAGCAGCCCGGACAGGGACGAGCAGTACTTC.

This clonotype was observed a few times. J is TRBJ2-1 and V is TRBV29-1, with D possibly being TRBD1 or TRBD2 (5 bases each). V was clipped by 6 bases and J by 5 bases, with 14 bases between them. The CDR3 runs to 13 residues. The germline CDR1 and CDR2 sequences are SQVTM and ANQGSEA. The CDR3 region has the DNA TGCAGCGTCCCCAGGGAGACAAACAATGAGCAGTTCTTC. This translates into CSVPRETNNEQFF.